This T cell receptor (beta chain) was sequenced during a study of blood T cell repertoires in COVID-19. Overall study: The United States, Italy and Spain provided the acute and convalescent COVID-19 samples. T cells, B-cell-depleted T cells, or PBMCs provided the cDNA or gDNA that served as material.

The CDR3 spans 16 residues. Germline V CDR1 and CDR2: SGDLS, YYNGEE. V was cut by 0 bases and J by 3 bases, with 16 bases left in between. Profiling relied on immunoSEQ multiplex PCR, and the TCRdb table lists in-frame clones only, not all of them. The table lists about 78,000 clones, around nine tenths of them singletons, with roughly 0.8% in the top ten. The rearrangement links TRBV9 to TRBJ2-7; TRBD2 is a possible D gene (6 bases). The sequence came from a woman of 80 years or more with acute or convalescent COVID-19. The sample consisted of peripheral blood. CDR3 sequence reads: CASSVDVRAGIYEQYF. The CDR3 DNA reads TGTGCCAGCAGCGTAGATGTAAGGGCGGGGATCTACGAGCAGTACTTC.